Below, 32 T cell receptor beta chains from the same sample are listed, as sequenced in a study of blood T cell repertoires in COVID-19. Clones were read by immunoSEQ multiplex PCR, and TCRdb kept only the in-frame ones, dropping some. Here the sample spans 150,000 to 200,000 clones, around 82% being singletons. Sequencing was done on a sample of peripheral blood. The receptors originated from a woman aged 70-85 years who had recovered from COVID-19.

The rearrangement uses TRBV4-1 and TRBJ1-5; 8 nucleotides line up with TRBD1. V lost 7 bases to trimming and J lost 2 bases; unmatched junction nucleotides: 19. Per the germline V gene, CDR1 is MGHRA and CDR2 is YSYEKL. CDR3 length: 19 amino acids. This chain's CDR3 is CASTPTRSGGMGGNQPQHF. The CDR3 DNA follows: TGCGCCAGCACCCCTACACGTTCAGGGGGCATGGGCGGCAATCAGCCCCAGCATTTT.

The V call is TRBV15, the J call TRBJ2-1, with 9 positions matching TRBD2. Trimming took 5 bases from V and 7 from J; bases not matched to a gene: 9. The CDR3 spans 15 residues. The germline CDR1 and CDR2 sequences are LNHNV and YYDKDF (reference sequence). CDR3 sequence: CATSPGGSGGNEQFF. The CDR3 DNA sequence: TGTGCCACCAGCCCAGGGGGTAGCGGGGGAAATGAGCAGTTCTTC. Using reference TRBV15 and TRBJ2-1 for the parts outside the CDR3, the full variable domain is DAMVIQNPRYQVTQFGKPVTLSCSQTLNHNVMYWYQQKSSQAPKLLFHYYDKDFNNEADTPDNFQSRRPNTSFCFLDIRSPGLGDTAMYLCATSPGGSGGNEQFFGPGTRLTVL.

This chain uses TRBV5-4 with TRBJ2-2; D uncertain. This CDR3 has 16 residues. CDR1 SGHNT and CDR2 YYREEE come from the germline V gene (reference sequence). The germline V and J ends were trimmed by 0 bases and 0 bases, with 9 bases remaining between them. CDR3 nucleotides: TGTGCCAGCAGCTTGGTTGGTGAGTCGAACACCGGGGAGCTGTTTTTT. Translation: CASSLVGESNTGELFF.

The V gene is TRBV3-1 (or the pseudogene TRBV3-2), the J gene TRBJ1-2; no firm D call. Germline lookup yields CDR1 LGHDT and CDR2 YNNKEL (reference sequence). Trimming removed 1 base from V and 6 bases from J, with 9 bases in between. There are 13 residues in the CDR3. The CDR3 DNA reads as TGTGCCAGCAGCCAAGCCGGTTCGGATGGCTACACCTTC. Translating it yields CASSQAGSDGYTF.

This rearrangement joins TRBV3-1 (or the pseudogene TRBV3-2) to TRBJ1-1, with D possibly matching TRBD1 (6 bases). Per the germline V gene, CDR1 is LGHDT and CDR2 is YNNKEL (reference sequence). The CDR3 is 14 residues long. V was cut by 1 base and J by 8 bases, with 14 bases left in between. CDR3: CASSQGGGLGEAFF. The CDR3 bases are TGTGCCAGCAGCCAAGGGGGGGGCTTAGGAGAAGCTTTCTTT.

The chain couples TRBV6-2 or TRBV6-3 to TRBJ2-4; 7 nucleotides agree with TRBD2. The trim removed 2 bases at V and 0 bases at J, leaving 19 bases unmatched. Germline loops: CDR1 MNHEY, CDR2 SVGEGT. CDR3 length: 21 residues. The DNA of the CDR3 is TGTGCCAGCAGTTACACCCCTGGACTGGGAGGGCCTACCGTAGCCAAAAACATTCAGTACTTC. This translates into CASSYTPGLGGPTVAKNIQYF.

The gene calls are TRBV19 and TRBJ2-7, with D hard to call. Trimming took off 4 bases at V and 3 bases at J, with 7 bases between the two ends. The germline V gene has CDR1 LNHDA and CDR2 SQIVND (reference sequence). CDR3 length: 12 amino acids. For the CDR3, the DNA is TGTGCCAGTAGTAGCGAGGACTACGAGCAGTACTTC. It is translated as CASSSEDYEQYF. Drawing the rest from reference TRBV19 and TRBJ2-7, the complete variable domain is DGGITQSPKYLFRKEGQNVTLSCEQNLNHDAMYWYRQDPGQGLRLIYYSQIVNDFQKGDIAEGYSVSREKKESFPLTVTSAQKNPTAFYLCASSSEDYEQYFGPGTRLTVT.

The V gene is TRBV5-4, the J gene TRBJ2-1; 11 positions agree with TRBD2. CDR1 is SGHNT, CDR2 YYREEE, per germline (reference sequence). The length of the CDR3 is 16 residues. With V trimmed by 4 bases and J by 7 bases, 10 bases remained unmatched. CDR3 sequence reads: CASSQISGRAWNEQFF. The CDR3 nucleotides read TGTGCCAGCAGCCAGATTAGCGGGAGGGCCTGGAATGAGCAGTTCTTC.

This clone was recorded once. The rearrangement joins TRBV27 to TRBJ1-2; no clear D. Looked up from germline, CDR1 is MNHEY and CDR2 is SMNVEV (reference sequence). V lost 2 bases to trimming and J lost 0 bases, with 10 bases between them. The CDR3 runs 15 residues. CDR3 coding DNA: TGTGCCAGCAGTTTACGGAGGGAAGCTAACTATGGCTACACCTTC. It specifies CASSLRREANYGYTF.

The rearrangement joins TRBV14 to TRBJ1-2, with D hard to call. CDR1 and CDR2 (germline): SGHDN, FVKESK. The CDR3 extends over 14 amino acids. V lost 3 bases, J lost 5 bases, and 13 bases lay in between. CDR3 nucleotides: TGTGCCAGCAGCCAGTTGGGCAGCAAATATGGCTACACCTTC. It encodes CASSQLGSKYGYTF.

The CDR3: CASSERSGTGYYGYTF. The CDR3 coding sequence is TGTGCCAGCAGTGAACGCTCCGGGACAGGGTACTATGGCTACACCTTC. The chain uses TRBV6-1 and TRBJ1-2, with 9 bases identical to TRBD1. CDR1 and CDR2 from the germline V gene are MNHNS and SASEGT. The CDR3 covers 16 residues. V shed 2 bases and J 3 bases; nucleotides not matched to a gene: 7.

This chain links TRBV6-6 with TRBJ2-7; 13 nucleotides line up with TRBD2. V gave up 6 bases and J gave up 4 bases; unmatched junction bases: 21. From germline, CDR1 is MNHNY and CDR2 SVGAGI (reference sequence). The CDR3 has 20 amino acids. CDR3 loop: CASSPGGPGLAGFIGYEQYF. CDR3 nucleotide sequence: TGTGCCAGCAGCCCGGGGGGCCCGGGACTAGCGGGATTTATCGGGTACGAGCAGTACTTC.

V and J are TRBV5-4 and TRBJ1-2, with 8 bases lining up with TRBD1. The germline V gene has CDR1 SGHNT and CDR2 YYREEE (reference sequence). CDR3 length equals 17 residues. With V trimmed by 2 bases and J by 0 bases, 9 bases remained unmatched. In DNA form, the CDR3 reads TGTGCCAGCAGCTTCCCAGGGGGCCCAGACCCTAACTATGGCTACACCTTC. Translated: CASSFPGGPDPNYGYTF.

This sequence joins TRBV27 and TRBJ2-1, with 10 bases fitting TRBD2. The V gene's germline CDR1 is MNHEY and CDR2 SMNVEV (reference sequence). The trim removed 10 bases at V and 3 bases at J, leaving 3 bases unmatched. This CDR3 contains 13 residues. CDR3: CATLAGDYNEQFF. In DNA form, the CDR3 reads TGTGCCACCCTAGCGGGAGACTACAATGAGCAGTTCTTC.

V and J are TRBV4-3 and TRBJ1-1, with unresolved D. Germline V gives CDR1 LGHNA, CDR2 YSLEER. This CDR3 region has 14 residues. V was pared by 4 bases and J by 4 bases, with 13 bases between. In DNA form, the CDR3 reads TGCGCCAGCAGCCCCACCCTGGCAACCACTGAAGCTTTCTTT. Its translation: CASSPTLATTEAFF.

This clone occurred a few times. The chain links TRBV18 to TRBJ2-7, with 8 bases fitting TRBD1. Germline assignment: CDR1 KGHSH and CDR2 LQKENI. V shed 2 bases, J shed 6 bases, and the junction held 3 bases outside the gene matches. The CDR3 is 13 residues long. The CDR3 DNA reads as TGTGCCAGCTCACCATCGGACAGGGCCGAGCAGTACTTC. Amino acids: CASSPSDRAEQYF.

The rearrangement uses TRBV7-3 and TRBJ1-4, with D possibly matching TRBD1 (6 bases). The CDR3 extends over 16 amino acids. The V end lost 5 bases, the J end lost 0 bases, and 13 bases lay between the germline ends. CDR1 is SGHTA, CDR2 FQGTGA, per germline. The CDR3 nucleotides read TGTGCCAGCAGCCGCCCCCCAGGGGCAACTAATGAAAAACTGTTTTTT. Translating gives CASSRPPGATNEKLFF.

The chain recombines TRBV6-5 with TRBJ2-1, with a weak D call TRBD2 (6 bases). CDR1 and CDR2 from the germline V gene are MNHEY and SVGAGI. This CDR3 is 15 amino acids long. With 7 bases removed from V and 4 bases from J, the gap between germline ends came to 17 bases. The DNA of the CDR3 is TGTGCCAGCACCATGGGAGTTGGGGGGTACAATGAGCAGTTCTTC. Encoded protein: CASTMGVGGYNEQFF.

The V call is TRBV18, the J call TRBJ1-5; 7 bases line up with TRBD1. Germline CDR1 KGHSH, CDR2 LQKENI. This CDR3 has 15 amino acids. V lost 3 bases to trimming and J lost 4 bases; unmatched junction nucleotides: 6. The CDR3 spells CASSPETGRNQPQHF. CDR3 DNA: TGTGCCAGCTCACCCGAGACAGGGAGGAATCAGCCCCAGCATTTT.

This chain joins TRBV2 and TRBJ1-1, with D uncertain. The CDR3 has 12 amino acids. The V end lost 6 bases, the J end lost 6 bases, and 11 bases lay between the germline ends. Germline CDR1 and CDR2: SNHLY and FYNNEI. Here the CDR3 DNA reads TGTGCCAGCAGCGCCTTGGCGGCTGAAGCTTTCTTT. Amino acids: CASSALAAEAFF.

This clone was counted a few times. The V and J genes are TRBV6-5 and TRBJ1-2; D is ambiguous. Germline CDR1 is MNHEY and CDR2 is SVGAGI. Trimming took 5 bases from V and 3 from J, leaving 10 bases between them. The CDR3 runs 13 residues. CDR3 loop: CASSPPGDYGYTF. For the CDR3, the DNA is TGTGCCAGCAGTCCCCCCGGGGACTATGGCTACACCTTC.

CDR3 bases: TGTGCCAGCAGTTACGGTCCCGGGTACGAGCAGTACTTC. As protein: CASSYGPGYEQYF. The chain has TRBV6-5 and TRBJ2-7; no definite D call. The CDR3 contains 13 residues. CDR1 and CDR2 from the germline V gene are MNHEY and SVGAGI. The V end lost 2 bases, the J end lost 4 bases, and 9 bases lay between the germline ends.

The genes are TRBV10-3 and TRBJ2-3, with D tentatively TRBD2 (6 bases). Germline assignment: CDR1 ENHRY and CDR2 SYGVKD. V lost 10 bases to trimming and J lost 3 bases, with 23 bases between them. This CDR3 contains 16 residues. The CDR3: CATNGGAPTRTDTQYF. As DNA, the CDR3 is TGTGCCACAAACGGGGGAGCACCTACCCGGACAGATACGCAGTATTTT.

CDR3 sequence reads: CASSPYRETDTQYF. CDR3 nucleotide sequence: TGTGCCAGCTCACCTTATCGGGAGACAGATACGCAGTATTTT. J is TRBJ2-3 and V is TRBV18; the D gene is possibly TRBD2 (6 bases). V was shortened by 3 bases and J by 3 bases, with 10 bases between the two germline ends. This CDR3 is 14 amino acids long. Per germline, CDR1 KGHSH and CDR2 LQKENI.

This clone was detected only once. The chain joins TRBV4-3 to TRBJ2-1, with D possibly matching TRBD2 (5 bases). The V gene's germline CDR1 is LGHNA and CDR2 YSLEER. The CDR3 covers 15 residues. V was pared by 0 bases and J by 7 bases, with 13 bases between. The DNA for the CDR3 is TGCGCCAGCAGCCAAGACTACCTACCGGGGAATGAGCAGTTCTTC. Amino acid sequence: CASSQDYLPGNEQFF.

The rearrangement uses TRBV14 and TRBJ2-3; 9 bases agree with TRBD2. The V segment lost 0 bases and the J segment 3 bases; nucleotides outside the gene matches: 1. Germline loops: CDR1 SGHDN, CDR2 FVKESK. The CDR3 contains 15 residues. CDR3 nucleotide sequence: TGTGCCAGCAGCCAAGATCTAGCGGGGACAGATACGCAGTATTTT. This sequence encodes CASSQDLAGTDTQYF.

This clone has only one observation. V and J are TRBV29-1 and TRBJ2-1; 8 bases map to TRBD2. Germline CDR1 is SQVTM and CDR2 is ANQGSEA. V was pared by 7 bases and J by 3 bases, with 11 bases of the junction left unmatched. The CDR3 is made up of 15 amino acids. For the CDR3, the DNA is TGCAGCGCTGATAGCGGGACCCGAGGCTACAATGAGCAGTTCTTC. Amino acids: CSADSGTRGYNEQFF.

The genes are TRBV2 and TRBJ2-5; TRBD2 might be the D (5 bases). The CDR3 has 16 amino acids. Trimming pared 0 bases from V and 2 bases from J, leaving 13 bases between. Germline-derived CDR1 and CDR2 are SNHLY and FYNNEI. The DNA of the CDR3 is TGTGCCAGCAGTGAAGCGTGGGCGGGTGGTCAAGAGACCCAGTACTTC. The encoded protein is CASSEAWAGGQETQYF.

This chain uses TRBV5-6 with TRBJ1-4; D not resolved. In germline, CDR1 is SGHDT, CDR2 YYEEEE. The CDR3 has 15 amino acids. V gave up 6 bases and J gave up 4 bases, with 16 bases separating them. The chain's CDR3 is CASTSLGSLNEKLFF. In nucleotides, the CDR3 is TGTGCCAGCACTTCCCTAGGCAGCCTTAATGAAAAACTGTTTTTT.

The gene calls are TRBV29-1 and TRBJ2-3; 7 bases are a match to TRBD1. Unmatched junction bases numbered 7, after V lost 4 bases and J lost 6 bases. Germline values: CDR1 SQVTM, CDR2 ANQGSEA. The CDR3 runs to 13 residues. CDR3 sequence reads: CSVAEQGSDTQYF. CDR3 DNA: TGCAGCGTTGCGGAACAGGGGTCCGATACGCAGTATTTT.

The chain recombines TRBV3-1 (or the pseudogene TRBV3-2) with TRBJ2-7; 8 bases are a match to TRBD2. The ends lost 5 bases at V and 5 bases at J; junction bases unmatched: 5. The CDR3 totals 13 residues. In germline, CDR1 is LGHDT, CDR2 YNNKEL (reference sequence). Here the CDR3 DNA reads TGTGCCAGCAGCGTTGGACTAGCTGACGAGCAGTACTTC. Its translation is CASSVGLADEQYF.

The genes are TRBV28 and TRBJ1-2; 7 nucleotides agree with TRBD1. The CDR3 loop spans 13 amino acids. V lost 6 bases to trimming and J lost 1 base; unmatched junction nucleotides: 2. CDR1 is MDHEN, CDR2 SYDVKM, per germline. CDR3: CASRTGYNYGYTF. In DNA form, the CDR3 reads TGTGCCAGCAGGACAGGGTATAACTATGGCTACACCTTC.